This T cell receptor (beta chain) was captured by sequencing in a study of shared clonotypes between healthy human individuals. General study findings and limits: What naive subsets generally showed was a larger estimated richness than memory subsets showed. Naive CD4 clonotypes overlapped across a handful of donors at roughly 4.5%.

Investigators spread the genomic DNA of each subset evenly over several immunoSEQ plates. Sequenced by immunoSEQ multiplex PCR; TCRdb stores in-frame clones only, minus some. The table lists 950,000 to 1,300,000 clones, around 76% of them singletons. This clone was observed a single time. The antigen is undetermined. The clonotype was recovered from a young man in good health. Sequenced input: memory CD4+ T cells sorted from blood. Subset meaning: CD45RA-negative fraction.

The CDR3 reads CASSLLGVAEAFF. CDR3 in DNA: TGTGCCAGCAGCTTACTAGGGGTAGCGGAAGCTTTCTTT. The chain couples TRBV7-2 to TRBJ1-1; D perhaps matches TRBD1 (5 bases). The germline V gene has CDR1 SGHTA and CDR2 FQGNSA. The CDR3 runs to 13 residues. V was clipped by 2 bases and J by 8 bases, with 12 bases between them.